This passage covers 8 T cell receptor beta chains from one sample sequenced in a study of response to subunit inactivated influenza vaccine. TCRdb itself ran the RT-PCR reads through MiXCR, one entry per CDR3 protein. This table holds just under 550,000 distinct CDR3 sequences, 20% to 25% found once. Separately, the same data were catalogued under a study of T cells expressing NK-cell markers. Per that paper: The TCR beta cDNA came from 5'RACE template switching with UMIs.

The source was CD4+ T cells sorted from PBMCs, collected 11 to 12 days after vaccination. These TCRs come from a man in his fifties who received an inactivated influenza vaccine.

This clonotype was seen only a few times. This sequence joins TRBV28 and TRBJ2-1, with D possibly matching TRBD1 (6 bases). Germline values: CDR1 MDHEN, CDR2 SYDVKM. The CDR3 contains 15 residues. V was clipped by 2 bases and J by 4 bases, with 12 bases between them. DNA for the CDR3: TGTGCCAGCAGTTTAGCGGACAGCCCTTACAATGAGCAGTTCTTC. Encoded protein: CASSLADSPYNEQFF. The full variable domain, its missing parts supplied by reference TRBV28 and TRBJ2-1, is DVKVTQSSRYLVKRTGEKVFLECVQDMDHENMFWYRQDPGLGLRLIYFSYDVKMKEKGDIPEGYSVSREKKERFSLILESASTNQTSMYLCASSLADSPYNEQFFGPGTRLTVL.

This clonotype was seen only a few times. The V gene is TRBV20-1, the J gene TRBJ2-1; TRBD1 matches 9 bases. V lost 6 bases to trimming and J lost 6 bases; unmatched junction nucleotides: 9. From germline, CDR1 is DFQATT and CDR2 SNEGSKA (reference sequence). CDR3 length: 14 amino acids. Written as DNA, the CDR3 is TGCAGTGCCAGTCCGGGACAGGGAGGCAATGAGCAGTTCTTC. Translating it yields CSASPGQGGNEQFF.

The chain combines TRBV9 with TRBJ2-5; 8 bases align to TRBD2. V lost 4 bases and J lost 7; bases outside the gene matches: 12. The length of the CDR3 is 15 residues. Germline V gene lookup returns CDR1 SGDLS and CDR2 YYNGEE. CDR3 DNA sequence: TGTGCCAGCAGCCCAGCGGGGGACCCAAGAGGGACCCAGTACTTC. Its protein product is CASSPAGDPRGTQYF. Supplemented by reference TRBV9 and TRBJ2-5, the full variable domain reads DSGVTQTPKHLITATGQRVTLRCSPRSGDLSVYWYQQSLDQGLQFLIQYYNGEERAKGNILERFSAQQFPDLHSELNLSSLELGDSALYFCASSPAGDPRGTQYFGPGTRLLVL.

This chain connects TRBV11-2 to TRBJ2-3; a possible D gene is TRBD2 (6 bases). This CDR3 has 16 residues. In germline, CDR1 is SGHAT, CDR2 FQNNGV. Trimming shortened V by 0 bases and J by 0 bases, and 10 bases separated the two germline ends. The CDR3 DNA follows: TGTGCCAGCAGCTTAGATTTTAGCGGAAGCACAGATACGCAGTATTTT. Translation: CASSLDFSGSTDTQYF.

This chain links TRBV4-1 with TRBJ1-2; no firm D call. The CDR3 sequence is 13 residues long. V gave up 0 bases and J gave up 4 bases, with 6 bases separating them. The V gene's germline CDR1 is MGHRA and CDR2 YSYEKL. The CDR3 nucleotides are TGCGCCAGCAGCCAAGATTGGGGCTATGGCTACACCTTC. Amino acids: CASSQDWGYGYTF.

This chain connects TRBV6-5 to TRBJ2-3; 8 bases are a match to TRBD2. The germline V gene encodes CDR1 MNHEY and CDR2 SVGAGI. The junction had 0 bases not matched to a gene; V was cut back by 0 bases and J by 1 base. The CDR3 contains 15 residues. In DNA, the CDR3 is TGTGCCAGCAGTTACTCGCGGGAGGGCACAGATACGCAGTATTTT. Translated: CASSYSREGTDTQYF.

The chain links TRBV5-6 to TRBJ2-7, with D perhaps assigned TRBD1 or TRBD2 (5 bases each). The V end lost 4 bases, the J end lost 0 bases, and 17 bases lay between the germline ends. CDR1 SGHDT and CDR2 YYEEEE come from the germline V gene. The CDR3 contains 16 residues. CDR3 coding DNA: TGTGCCAGCAGCGGGACCTTGTTCCGATCCTCCTACGAGCAGTACTTC. This translates into CASSGTLFRSSYEQYF.

This clonotype showed up just a few times. The chain has TRBV6-1 and TRBJ1-4; no clear D gene. The CDR3 contains 16 residues. Germline V gene lookup returns CDR1 MNHNS and CDR2 SASEGT. Trimming cost V 0 bases and J 3 bases, with 11 bases left between them. The CDR3 region is CASSEARFAANEKLFF. In nucleotides, the CDR3 is TGTGCCAGCAGTGAAGCGCGGTTTGCTGCTAATGAAAAACTGTTTTTT.